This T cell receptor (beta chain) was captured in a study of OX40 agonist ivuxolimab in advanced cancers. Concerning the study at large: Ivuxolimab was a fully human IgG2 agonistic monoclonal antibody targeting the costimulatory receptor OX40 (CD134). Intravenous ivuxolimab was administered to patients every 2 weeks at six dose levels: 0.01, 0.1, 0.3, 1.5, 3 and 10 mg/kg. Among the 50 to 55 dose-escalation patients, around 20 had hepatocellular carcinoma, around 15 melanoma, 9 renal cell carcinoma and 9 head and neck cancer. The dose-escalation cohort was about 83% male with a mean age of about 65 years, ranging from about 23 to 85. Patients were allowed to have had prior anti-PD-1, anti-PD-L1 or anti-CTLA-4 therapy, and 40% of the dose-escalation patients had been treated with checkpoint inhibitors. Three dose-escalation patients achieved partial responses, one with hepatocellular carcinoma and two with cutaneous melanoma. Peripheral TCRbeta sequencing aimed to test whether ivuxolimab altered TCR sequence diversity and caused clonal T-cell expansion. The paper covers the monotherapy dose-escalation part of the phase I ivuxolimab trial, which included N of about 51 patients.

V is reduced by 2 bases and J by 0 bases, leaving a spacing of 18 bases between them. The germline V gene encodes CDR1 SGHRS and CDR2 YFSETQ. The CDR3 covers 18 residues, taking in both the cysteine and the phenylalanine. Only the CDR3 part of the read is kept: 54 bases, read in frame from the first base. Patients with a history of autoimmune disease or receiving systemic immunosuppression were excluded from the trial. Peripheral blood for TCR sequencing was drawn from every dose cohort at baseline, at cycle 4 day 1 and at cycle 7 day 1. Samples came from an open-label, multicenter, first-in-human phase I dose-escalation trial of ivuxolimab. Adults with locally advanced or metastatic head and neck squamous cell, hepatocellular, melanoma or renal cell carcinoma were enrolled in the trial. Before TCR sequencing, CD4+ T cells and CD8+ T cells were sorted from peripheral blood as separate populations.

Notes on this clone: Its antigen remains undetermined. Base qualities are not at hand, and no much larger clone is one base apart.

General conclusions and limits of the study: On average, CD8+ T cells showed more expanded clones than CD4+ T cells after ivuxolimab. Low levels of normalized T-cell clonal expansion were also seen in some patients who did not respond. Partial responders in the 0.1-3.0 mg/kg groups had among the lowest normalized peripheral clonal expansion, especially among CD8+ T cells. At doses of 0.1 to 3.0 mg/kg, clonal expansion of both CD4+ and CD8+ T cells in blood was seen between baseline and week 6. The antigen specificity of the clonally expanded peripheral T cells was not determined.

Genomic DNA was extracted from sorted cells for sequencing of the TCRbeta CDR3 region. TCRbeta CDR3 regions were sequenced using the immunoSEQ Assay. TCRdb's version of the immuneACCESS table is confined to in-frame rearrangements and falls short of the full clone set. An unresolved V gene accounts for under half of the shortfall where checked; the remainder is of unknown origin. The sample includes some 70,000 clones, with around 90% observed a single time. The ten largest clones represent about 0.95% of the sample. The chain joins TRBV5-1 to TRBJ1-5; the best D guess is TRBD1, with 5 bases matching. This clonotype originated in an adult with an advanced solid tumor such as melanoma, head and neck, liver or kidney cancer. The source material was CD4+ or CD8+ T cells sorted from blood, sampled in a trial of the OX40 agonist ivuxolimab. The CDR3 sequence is CASSLAGSGRDSNQPQHF. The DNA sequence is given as TGCGCCAGCAGCTTAGCAGGGTCGGGGCGAGATAGCAATCAGCCCCAGCATTTT.